The T cell receptor beta chain described here comes from a study of T cell changes during pregnancy in multiple sclerosis. Here immunoSEQ multiplex PCR was the method, and the copy in TCRdb shows in-frame clones only, minus some. Of 60,000 to 75,000 clones listed, around 90% are singletons. Sample: peripheral blood, taken before pregnancy. This receptor was taken from a female donor with multiple sclerosis, enrolled in a pregnancy study.

CDR3 coding DNA: TGTGCCAGCAGCTTTAGCGGGCCGAGCTCCTACAATGAGCAGTTCTTC. This sequence encodes CASSFSGPSSYNEQFF. The chain couples TRBV7-8 to TRBJ2-1; 7 bases map to TRBD2. This CDR3 comprises 16 residues. Per the germline V gene, CDR1 is SGHVS and CDR2 is FQNEAQ. J lost 0 bases, V lost 3 bases, and 5 bases had no gene match.